Listed below are T cell receptor beta chains from one sample, sequenced in a study of cytomegalovirus exposure and HLA in healthy donors. Some clones are missing from TCRdb's copy, which holds only in-frame ones; the method was immunoSEQ multiplex PCR. This sample yields 150,000 to 180,000 clones, of which 65% to 80% are seen a single time; about 4% belongs to the top ten. Sequenced sample: PBMCs. The source of these receptors is a woman in her 40s in good health and CMV-seronegative. CDR3s include the opening cysteine and the closing phenylalanine or tryptophan. D genes are given only for firm matches. Rows give clone size only sometimes, using once, few, many, or a class for an expanded clone.

16	TRBD2	once	TRBV5-8	TRBJ2-2	TGTGCCAGCAGCTCCCTAGCGGGAGGGCGGACCGGGGAGCTGTTTTTT	CASSSLAGGRTGELFF
14	TRBD2	.	TRBV11-2	TRBJ2-7	TGTGCCAGCAGCCCGCGGACTAGCACCCACGAGCAGTACTTC	CASSPRTSTHEQYF
16	TRBD2	.	TRBV6-5	TRBJ2-1	TGTGCCAGCAGTTACCGGACTAGCGGGACCCCTAAGGAGCAGTTCTTC	CASSYRTSGTPKEQFF
17	TRBD1	.	TRBV5-6	TRBJ2-2	TGTGCCAGCAGCTTGGTAGGGACAGGGGTTGACACCGGGGAGCTGTTTTTT	CASSLVGTGVDTGELFF
13	.	.	TRBV7-9	TRBJ1-1	TGTGCCACCTCTAGGGGTTCGCGCACTGAAGCTTTCTTT	CATSRGSRTEAFF
13	TRBD1	.	TRBV11-2	TRBJ2-1	TGTGCCAGCAGGGGACAGGAGAAGAATGAGCAGTTCTTC	CASRGQEKNEQFF
17	TRBD2	.	TRBV4-2	TRBJ2-5	TGTGCCAGCAGCCCAGGGACTAGCGGGAGGGCCCTAGAGACCCAGTACTTC	CASSPGTSGRALETQYF
14	TRBD1	.	TRBV6-1	TRBJ1-2	TGTGCCAGCAGGACAGGGGATGGGAACTATGGCTACACCTTC	CASRTGDGNYGYTF
14	TRBD1	few	TRBV12-5	TRBJ1-5	TGTGCTAGTGGGGGACAGGGATTCAATCAGCCCCAGCATTTT	CASGGQGFNQPQHF
14	.	.	TRBV4-1	TRBJ2-3	TGCGCCAGCAGCTTCGGCGGGGGCACAGATACGCAGTATTTT	CASSFGGGTDTQYF
16	.	.	TRBV7-6	TRBJ2-3	TGTGCCAGCAGCCCCAACCCCAGATCGCGCACAGATACGCAGTATTTT	CASSPNPRSRTDTQYF
12	.	.	TRBV5-1	TRBJ1-2	TGCGCCAGCGGGGCGGGAGCCTATGGCTACACCTTC	CASGAGAYGYTF
16	TRBD1	.	TRBV27	TRBJ1-6	TGTGCCAGCAGTTTTCGGACAGGGGGATTGGATTCACCCCTCCACTTT	CASSFRTGGLDSPLHF
12	.	.	TRBV25-1	TRBJ1-1	TGTGCCAGCAGTATTACGGGCACTGAAGCTTTCTTT	CASSITGTEAFF
15	.	.	TRBV7-2	TRBJ2-1	TGTGCCAGCAGCTTAGCTGAGGGTTTATACAATGAGCAGTTCTTC	CASSLAEGLYNEQFF
16	TRBD1	.	TRBV28	TRBJ1-1	TGTGCCAGCAGACAAAGACAGGGAGGAGGGCCCACTGAAGCTTTCTTT	CASRQRQGGGPTEAFF
15	.	.	TRBV10-3	TRBJ2-7	TGTGCCATCAGTGAGTCGGCAGGGTCCCCCTACGAGCAGTACTTC	CAISESAGSPYEQYF
15	.	.	TRBV7-9	TRBJ1-5	TGTGCCAGCAGCTTAGGTCGGGGAGTAAATCAGCCCCAGCATTTT	CASSLGRGVNQPQHF
14	.	.	TRBV6-5	TRBJ2-1	TGTGCCAGCAGCGTAGTGGGTCGGGACAATGAGCAGTTCTTC	CASSVVGRDNEQFF
14	.	.	TRBV2	TRBJ1-1	TGTGCCAGCCTGCGGGGCCCGCCTAACACTGAAGCTTTCTTT	CASLRGPPNTEAFF
13	TRBD1	once	TRBV6-4	TRBJ1-2	TGTGCCAGCAGAGGGACAGTTTCGTATGGCTACACCTTC	CASRGTVSYGYTF
14	TRBD1	few	TRBV2	TRBJ2-7	TGTGCCAGCAGTGAAAGGGACAGGGCCTACGAGCAGTACTTC	CASSERDRAYEQYF
16	.	.	TRBV9	TRBJ2-6	TGTGCCAGCAGCCCCCACTCTAGCTCTGGGGCCAACGTCCTGACTTTC	CASSPHSSSGANVLTF
18	TRBD2	.	TRBV4-1	TRBJ2-1	TGCGCCAGCAGCCAAATAATTGTGGGACTAGCGGGAGGGAATGAGCAGTTCTTC	CASSQIIVGLAGGNEQFF